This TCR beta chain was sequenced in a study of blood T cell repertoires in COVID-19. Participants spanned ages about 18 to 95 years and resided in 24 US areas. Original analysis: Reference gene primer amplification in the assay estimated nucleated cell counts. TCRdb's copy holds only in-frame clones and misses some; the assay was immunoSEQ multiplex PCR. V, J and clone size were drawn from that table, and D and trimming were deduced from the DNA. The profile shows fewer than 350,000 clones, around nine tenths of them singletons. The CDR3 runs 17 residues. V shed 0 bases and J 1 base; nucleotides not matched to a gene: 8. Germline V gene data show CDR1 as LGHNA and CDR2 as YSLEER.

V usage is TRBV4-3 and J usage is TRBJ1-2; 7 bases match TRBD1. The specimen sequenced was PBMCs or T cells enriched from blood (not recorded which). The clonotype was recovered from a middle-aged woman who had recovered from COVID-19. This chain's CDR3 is CASSQEARGWGNYGYTF. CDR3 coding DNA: TGCGCCAGCAGCCAAGAGGCCAGGGGGTGGGGTAACTATGGCTACACCTTC.